This T cell receptor beta chain was captured by sequencing in a study of T-cell reconstitution after alpha-beta-depleted transplantation in children. During its preparation, the TCRbeta library received unique molecular identifiers. MiXCR, run by TCRdb on the PCR reads, gives a single entry per CDR3 protein. The data show some 600,000 distinct CDR3 sequences, with 13% seen just once and around 2.2% held by the top ten. Between the trimmed V and J ends, which lost 3 bases and 3 bases, there was a span of 18 bases. The CDR3 spans 15 residues. CDR1 is SQVTM, CDR2 ANQGSEA, per germline. This clonotype came up a few times.

Sequenced here: PBMCs, mostly from graft donor cells, sampled 360 days after TCRalphabeta/CD19-depleted stem cell transplant. The sequence came from a male patient between 5 and 17 years old who had a stem cell transplant for acute myeloid leukemia, so the T cells may come from the graft donor. V is TRBV29-1 and J is TRBJ2-7; tentative D call: TRBD2 (6 bases). CDR3 region: CSVETPSGTYYEQYF. The CDR3 DNA follows: TGCAGCGTTGAGACCCCCTCCGGGACTTACTACGAGCAGTACTTC.